This is a list of T cell receptor beta chains from one sample in a study of radiotherapy plus CTLA-4 blockade in lung cancer. Assay: immunoSEQ multiplex PCR; the TCRdb copy retains only in-frame clones and omits some. The sample yields about 62,000 clones, roughly 76% seen once. The source was peripheral blood, collected from a patient treated with radiotherapy plus ipilimumab. These receptors were taken from a human donor with non-small cell lung cancer who had a complete response to radiotherapy plus ipilimumab. CDR3s include the opening cysteine and the closing phenylalanine or tryptophan. The order of the fields is clone size, D gene, J gene, V gene, CDR3 DNA, CDR3 protein. D genes are given only for firm matches. Clone size is stated in some rows and not others, as once, few, many or a class when expanded.

>NA|TRBD1|TRBJ2-5|TRBV18
TGTGCCAGCTCACCTGGGACAGGTAGAGAGACCCAGTACTTC
CASSPGTGRETQYF
>NA|TRBD2|TRBJ2-1|TRBV7-2
TGTGCCAGCAGCTTACCGGGGGGTGAGCAGTTCTTC
CASSLPGGEQFF
>NA|NA|TRBJ2-3|TRBV18
TGTGCCAGCTCAAGGTTGGGAGCGCCAGGCACAGATACGCAGTATTTT
CASSRLGAPGTDTQYF
>NA|TRBD1|TRBJ1-5|TRBV7-9
TGTGCCAGCAGCTTAGAAGGCTGGACAGGGGCATTTCAGCCCCAGCATTTT
CASSLEGWTGAFQPQHF
>NA|TRBD1|TRBJ1-1|TRBV27
TGTGCCAGCAGGTCTCACAGGGGTATTGGCACTGAAGCTTTCTTT
CASRSHRGIGTEAFF
>NA|NA|TRBJ2-7|TRBV7-2
TGTGCCAGCAGCTTCAGGACCTACGAGCAGTACTTC
CASSFRTYEQYF
>once|NA|TRBJ2-3|TRBV7-2
TGTGCCAGCAGCTCAAGTAACTTTGAAGCGCAGTATTTT
CASSSSNFEAQYF
>NA|NA|TRBJ2-7|TRBV18
TGTGCCAGCTCACCACCCCGCGTCCAAACCTACGAGCAGTACTTC
CASSPPRVQTYEQYF
>NA|NA|TRBJ1-2|TRBV28
TGTGCCAGCAGTTTCTATTCAGGCTCCGGCTACACCTTC
CASSFYSGSGYTF
>NA|NA|TRBJ1-2|TRBV19
TGTGCCAGTAGTCGGCAGGGGATTGGCTACACCTTC
CASSRQGIGYTF
>few|TRBD1|TRBJ1-6|TRBV11-2
TGTGCCAGCAGTGGATCGGGACAGAACCATTCACCCCTCCACTTT
CASSGSGQNHSPLHF
>NA|NA|TRBJ1-6|TRBV7-2
TGTGCCAGCAGCTTGTCAGGTAGCGTTAATTCACCCCTCCACTTT
CASSLSGSVNSPLHF
>once|NA|TRBJ2-7|TRBV9
TGTGCCAGCCGGGACAACATTTACGAGCAGTACTTC
CASRDNIYEQYF
>once|NA|TRBJ1-2|TRBV4-1
TGCGCCAGCAGCCAAGAGGAGCGAATAGGGACACCGTTCTATGGCTACACCTTC
CASSQEERIGTPFYGYTF
>NA|NA|TRBJ2-7|TRBV7-2
TGTGCCAGCAGCTTTGTTAGGGGTAGCTCGCGAGTCTACGAGCAGTACTTC
CASSFVRGSSRVYEQYF
>NA|NA|TRBJ1-2|TRBV6-5
TGTGCCAGCAGCCTCGACATAGGGACAAGCTATGGCTACACCTTC
CASSLDIGTSYGYTF
>NA|NA|TRBJ2-2|TRBV4-1
TGCGCCAGCAGCCAAGGGCTAGAGACCGGGGAGCTGTTTTTT
CASSQGLETGELFF
>NA|NA|TRBJ2-5|TRBV30
TGTGCCTGGCTCCAGGTGGGGGGACAGAAAGAGACCCAGTACTTC
CAWLQVGGQKETQYF
>NA|NA|TRBJ2-7|TRBV9
TGTGCCAGCAGCGCCGTCTACGAGCAGTACTTC
CASSAVYEQYF
>NA|NA|TRBJ2-7|TRBV2
TGTGCCACCGCAGGAACAGACAACTACGAGCAGTACTTC
CATAGTDNYEQYF
>NA|NA|TRBJ2-7|TRBV7-9
TGTGCCAGCAGCTTTCTGACCGGGAGCACCGACGAGCAGTACTTC
CASSFLTGSTDEQYF
>NA|TRBD1|TRBJ1-2|TRBV7-2
TGTGCCAGCAGCCCAGGGACAGGGGAATACTATGGCTACACCTTC
CASSPGTGEYYGYTF
>few|NA|TRBJ1-2|TRBV4-1
TGCGCCAGCAGCTCGGCGACAGCTAACTATGGCTACACCTTC
CASSSATANYGYTF
>NA|TRBD1|TRBJ2-7|TRBV4-1
TGCGCCAGCAGCCAAAGTTCAGGGGGCGCAAGGACCTACGAGCAGTACTTC
CASSQSSGGARTYEQYF
>NA|TRBD1|TRBJ1-5|TRBV28
TGTGCCAGCAGTCCTCCCACAGGGGGCTTCGGTCAGCCCCAGCATTTT
CASSPPTGGFGQPQHF
>NA|TRBD1|TRBJ2-3|TRBV4-1
TGCGCCAGCAGCCAAGGGGACAGTCTCACAGATACGCAGTATTTT
CASSQGDSLTDTQYF
>few|NA|TRBJ2-7|TRBV6-5
TGTGCCAGCAGCCGGGACTTCCTCTACGAGCAGTACTTC
CASSRDFLYEQYF
>few|NA|TRBJ1-3|TRBV7-5
TGTGCCAGAAGCTTAATATCCGGGACAGCTGGAAACACCATATATTTT
CARSLISGTAGNTIYF
>NA|TRBD1|TRBJ2-2|TRBV14
TGTGCCAGCAGCCCACTAGACAGGGGCACCGGGGAGCTGTTTTTT
CASSPLDRGTGELFF
>NA|NA|TRBJ2-7|TRBV18
TGTGCCAGCTCATCATGTCACACGGACTGCGAGCAGTACTTC
CASSSCHTDCEQYF
>NA|NA|TRBJ2-7|TRBV6-6
TGTGCCAGCAGTTTGTGGCAGGGTGTCGCCGAGCAGTACTTC
CASSLWQGVAEQYF
>NA|NA|TRBJ1-5|TRBV9
TGTGCCAGCAGCGTCACAGGGAACACTAATCAGCCCCAGCATTTT
CASSVTGNTNQPQHF
>few|NA|TRBJ2-7|TRBV29-1
TGCAGCGTAGAGGGCGAATTAGACTACGAGCAGTACTTC
CSVEGELDYEQYF
>NA|TRBD2|TRBJ2-5|TRBV7-9
TGTGCCAGCAGCTCGGGGACTACGGAGACCCAGTACTTC
CASSSGTTETQYF
>NA|NA|TRBJ1-2|TRBV7-7
TGTGCCAGCAGCTTAGTCTGGGGGGGAAACGGCTACACCTTC
CASSLVWGGNGYTF
>NA|NA|TRBJ2-3|TRBV14
TGTGCCAGCAGCCAAGGAGTGGGAGTGGGAAAGTACGCGCAGTATTTT
CASSQGVGVGKYAQYF
>NA|TRBD2|TRBJ2-3|TRBV7-9
TGTGCCAGCAGCTTAGCGGGGACTAGCGCAAGCACAGATACGCAGTATTTT
CASSLAGTSASTDTQYF
>few|NA|TRBJ1-1|TRBV5-1
TGCGCCAGCAGCTTCGGGGGGACCACTGAAGCTTTCTTT
CASSFGGTTEAFF
>NA|NA|TRBJ2-5|TRBV2
TGTGCCAGCAGCGGACTGAACCAAGAGACCCAGTACTTC
CASSGLNQETQYF
>NA|NA|TRBJ2-1|TRBV11-3
TGTGCCAGCAGCTTAGGTGGAGGGGGGGTTGTCGATGAGCAGTTCTTC
CASSLGGGGVVDEQFF
>few|NA|TRBJ1-2|TRBV19
TGTGCCAGTAGTATTAGCCCGGCGGGTGGCTACACCTTC
CASSISPAGGYTF
>NA|NA|TRBJ2-7|TRBV10-3
TGTGCCATCAGTGAGGGATACAGTGCCTACGAGCAGTACTTC
CAISEGYSAYEQYF
>few|NA|TRBJ1-5|TRBV7-9
TGTGCCAGCAGCTTAGCGGCAGGGGTCAATCAGCCCCAGCATTTT
CASSLAAGVNQPQHF
>NA|TRBD1|TRBJ1-2|TRBV5-4
TGTGCCAGCAGCCAAGGACAGGGGGCGCGTAACTATGGCTACACCTTC
CASSQGQGARNYGYTF
>once|NA|TRBJ2-1|TRBV2
TGTGCCAGCAGACCGAGGCGAACCAATGAGCAGTTCTTC
CASRPRRTNEQFF
>NA|NA|TRBJ2-5|TRBV20-1
TGCAGTGGCCTGTCCGGTGAGACCCAGTACTTC
CSGLSGETQYF
>NA|TRBD1|TRBJ2-1|TRBV4-1
TGCGCCAGCAGCCAATTGTACAGGGGGGAGCGGCTGTTCTTC
CASSQLYRGERLFF
>NA|NA|TRBJ2-1|TRBV6-5
TGTGCCAGCAGTTACCATGCGGGGGCGGGCAATGAGCAGTTCTTC
CASSYHAGAGNEQFF
>NA|NA|TRBJ2-5|TRBV19
TGTGCCAGTAGTGGCGGCGGCGCGGCCCAAGAGACCCAGTACTTC
CASSGGGAAQETQYF
>few|NA|TRBJ2-6|TRBV7-8
TGTGCCAGCAGCTTAGGATATGGGACTCAGAGATCTGGGGCCAACGTCCTGACTTTC
CASSLGYGTQRSGANVLTF
>NA|NA|TRBJ2-1|TRBV9
TGTGCCAGCAGCGTAAGCGGAGGACAGCAGTTCTTC
CASSVSGGQQFF
>NA|NA|TRBJ1-2|TRBV10-1
TGCGCCAGCGTCAAGCATGGCTACACCTTC
CASVKHGYTF
>NA|NA|TRBJ1-3|TRBV30
TGTGCCTGGAGGGCAAGAGGAGGGCTTGGAAACACCATATATTTT
CAWRARGGLGNTIYF
>NA|NA|TRBJ1-3|TRBV19
TGTGCCAGCAGGCTGTCCTCTGGAAACACCACATATTTT
CASRLSSGNTTYF